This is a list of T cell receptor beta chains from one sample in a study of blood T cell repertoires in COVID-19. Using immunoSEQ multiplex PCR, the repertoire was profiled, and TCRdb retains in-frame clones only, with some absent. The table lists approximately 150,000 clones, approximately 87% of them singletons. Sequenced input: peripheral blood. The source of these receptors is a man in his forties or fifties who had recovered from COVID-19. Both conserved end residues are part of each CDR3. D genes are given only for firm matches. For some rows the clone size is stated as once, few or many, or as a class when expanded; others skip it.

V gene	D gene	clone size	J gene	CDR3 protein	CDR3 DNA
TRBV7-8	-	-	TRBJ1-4	CASSLGRGTGNEKLFF	TGTGCCAGCAGCTTAGGACGGGGCACAGGGAATGAAAAACTGTTTTTT
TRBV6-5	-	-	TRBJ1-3	CASSMGSSGNTIYF	TGTGCCAGCAGCATGGGGAGCTCTGGAAACACCATATATTTT
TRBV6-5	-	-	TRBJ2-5	CASLRSGGETQYF	TGTGCCAGCCTTCGTTCCGGCGGAGAGACCCAGTACTTC
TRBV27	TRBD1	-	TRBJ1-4	CASSLTGTGYEKLFF	TGTGCCAGCAGTTTAACCGGGACAGGGTACGAAAAACTGTTTTTT
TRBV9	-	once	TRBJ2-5	CASSVGQAQETQYF	TGTGCCAGCAGCGTAGGACAGGCCCAAGAGACCCAGTACTTC
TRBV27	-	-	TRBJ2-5	CASGGLGETQYF	TGTGCCAGCGGGGGCCTAGGAGAGACCCAGTACTTC
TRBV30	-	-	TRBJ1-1	CAWSVVWSQATEAFF	TGTGCCTGGAGTGTGGTTTGGTCGCAGGCGACTGAAGCTTTCTTT
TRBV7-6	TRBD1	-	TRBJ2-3	CASSSDRPSTDTQYF	TGTGCCAGCAGCTCGGACAGGCCCAGCACAGATACGCAGTATTTT
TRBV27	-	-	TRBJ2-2	CASSSGNGELFF	TGTGCCAGCTCTTCCGGGAACGGGGAGCTGTTTTTT
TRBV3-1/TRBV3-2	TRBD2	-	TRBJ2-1	CASSTGLGGNEQFF	TGTGCCAGCAGCACGGGACTAGGAGGCAATGAGCAGTTCTTC
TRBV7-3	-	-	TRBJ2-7	CASSLNPGNEQYF	TGTGCCAGCAGCTTAAATCCGGGAAACGAGCAGTACTTC
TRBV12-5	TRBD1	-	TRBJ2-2	CASGADSGTGSTGELFF	TGTGCTAGTGGTGCCGACTCCGGGACAGGTTCCACCGGGGAGCTGTTTTTT
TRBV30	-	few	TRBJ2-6	CAWSVITGANVLTF	TGTGCCTGGAGTGTAATTACTGGGGCCAACGTCCTGACTTTC
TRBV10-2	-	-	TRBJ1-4	CASSDPGQSEKLFF	TGCGCCAGCAGTGACCCGGGACAAAGTGAAAAACTGTTTTTT
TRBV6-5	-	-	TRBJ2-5	CASSSNPNGETQYF	TGTGCCAGCAGTTCCAATCCCAACGGGGAGACCCAGTACTTC
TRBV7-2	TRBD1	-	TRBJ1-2	CASSYGVTGAINGYTF	TGTGCCAGCAGCTATGGGGTGACAGGGGCGATTAATGGCTACACCTTC
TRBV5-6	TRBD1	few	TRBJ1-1	CASSLLIKGQHTEAFF	TGTGCCAGCAGCTTGTTAATTAAGGGACAGCACACTGAAGCTTTCTTT
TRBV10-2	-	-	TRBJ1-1	CASSGGQKAFF	TGCGCCAGCAGTGGGGGGCAGAAGGCTTTCTTT
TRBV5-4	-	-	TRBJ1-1	CASSYRRDETEAFF	TGTGCCAGCAGCTATCGGCGGGATGAGACTGAAGCTTTCTTT
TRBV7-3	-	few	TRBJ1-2	CASSSGGDLNYGYTF	TGTGCCAGCAGCTCTGGAGGCGATTTGAACTATGGCTACACCTTC
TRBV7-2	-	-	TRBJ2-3	CASSQWESTDTQYF	TGTGCCAGCAGCCAATGGGAGAGCACAGATACGCAGTATTTT
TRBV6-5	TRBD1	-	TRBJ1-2	CASYKDRGYSYTF	TGTGCCAGCTATAAAGACAGGGGGTATAGCTACACCTTC
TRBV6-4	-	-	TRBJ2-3	CASSIERDSHLYF	TGTGCCAGCAGTATTGAACGGGACTCCCACCTGTATTTT
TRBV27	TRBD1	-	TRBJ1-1	CATAGGFGAFF	TGTGCCACCGCAGGGGGGTTTGGTGCTTTCTTT
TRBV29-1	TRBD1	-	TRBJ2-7	CSVEDRVQGASYEQYF	TGCAGCGTTGAAGATCGTGTCCAGGGGGCGTCCTACGAGCAGTACTTC
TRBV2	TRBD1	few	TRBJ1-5	CASKKDRESNQPQHF	TGTGCCAGCAAGAAAGACAGGGAGAGCAATCAGCCCCAGCATTTT
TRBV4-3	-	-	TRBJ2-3	CASSQDMGEADTQYF	TGCGCCAGCAGCCAAGATATGGGGGAGGCAGATACGCAGTATTTT
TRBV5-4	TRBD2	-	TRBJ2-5	CASSPLEAGGYQETQYF	TGTGCCAGCAGCCCCCTGGAGGCGGGAGGGTACCAAGAGACCCAGTACTTC
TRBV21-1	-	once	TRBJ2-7	CASRIMGGSFEQYF	TGTGCCAGCCGCATCATGGGGGGTTCTTTCGAGCAGTACTTC
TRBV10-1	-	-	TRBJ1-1	CASSESGRASEAFF	TGCGCCAGCAGTGAGTCAGGCAGGGCTTCTGAAGCTTTCTTT
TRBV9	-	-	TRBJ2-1	CASSVEGRAVNEQFF	TGTGCCAGCAGCGTAGAGGGCAGGGCGGTAAATGAGCAGTTCTTC
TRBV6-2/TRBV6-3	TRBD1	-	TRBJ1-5	CASSYAGGSDQPQHF	TGTGCCAGCAGTTACGCAGGGGGCTCGGATCAGCCCCAGCATTTT
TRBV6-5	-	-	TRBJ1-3	CASGLYSGNTIYF	TGTGCCAGCGGGCTTTACTCTGGAAACACCATATATTTT
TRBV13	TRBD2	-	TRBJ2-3	CASSLIARETDTQYF	TGTGCCAGCAGCTTAATAGCGCGGGAGACAGATACGCAGTATTTT
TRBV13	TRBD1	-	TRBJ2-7	CASSSRGQFPYEQYF	TGTGCCAGCAGCTCCAGGGGGCAGTTTCCTTACGAGCAGTACTTC